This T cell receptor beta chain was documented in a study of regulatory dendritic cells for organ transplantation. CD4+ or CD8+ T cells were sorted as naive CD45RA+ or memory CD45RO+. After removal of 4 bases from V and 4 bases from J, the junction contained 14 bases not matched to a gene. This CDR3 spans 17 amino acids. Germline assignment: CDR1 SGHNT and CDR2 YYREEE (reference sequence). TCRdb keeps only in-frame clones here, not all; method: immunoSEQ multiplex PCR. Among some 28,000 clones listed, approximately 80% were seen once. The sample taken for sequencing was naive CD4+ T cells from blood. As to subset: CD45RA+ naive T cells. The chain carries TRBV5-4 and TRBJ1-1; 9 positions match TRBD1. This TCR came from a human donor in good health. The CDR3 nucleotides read TGTGCCAGCAGCAGTGGGTACAGGGGGCTGAGAACCACTGAAGCTTTCTTT. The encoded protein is CASSSGYRGLRTTEAFF.